This T cell receptor (beta chain) was sequenced in a study of blood T cell repertoires in COVID-19. Study-level information: Collection of acute and convalescent COVID-19 samples took place in the United States, Italy and Spain. Sample material is recorded as cDNA or gDNA derived from T cells, B-cell-depleted T cells, or PBMCs.

CDR3 size: 15 residues. Trimming pared 1 base from V and 2 bases from J, leaving 12 bases between. Germline assignment: CDR1 SGHRS and CDR2 YFSETQ. Followed over time, Seattle patients had been enrolled while infection was active. Original processing notes: Reference gene primer amplification gave nucleated cell count estimates. Only in-frame clones appear in the TCRdb table, and some are missing; sequencing was by immunoSEQ multiplex PCR. Clone size and V and J calls were adopted from that table, with D and trimming inferred from the DNA. The profile covers roughly 100,000 clones, with just under 95% appearing a single time and around 2% taken by the ten largest.

This TCR was recovered from a woman aged 50 to 65 with COVID-19, enrolled during active disease. The sequenced sample was peripheral blood. The chain uses TRBV5-1 and TRBJ1-1; maybe TRBD1 (5 bases). CDR3: CASSLRAGFNTEAFF. CDR3 bases: TGCGCCAGCAGCTTGAGGGCAGGGTTTAACACTGAAGCTTTCTTT.